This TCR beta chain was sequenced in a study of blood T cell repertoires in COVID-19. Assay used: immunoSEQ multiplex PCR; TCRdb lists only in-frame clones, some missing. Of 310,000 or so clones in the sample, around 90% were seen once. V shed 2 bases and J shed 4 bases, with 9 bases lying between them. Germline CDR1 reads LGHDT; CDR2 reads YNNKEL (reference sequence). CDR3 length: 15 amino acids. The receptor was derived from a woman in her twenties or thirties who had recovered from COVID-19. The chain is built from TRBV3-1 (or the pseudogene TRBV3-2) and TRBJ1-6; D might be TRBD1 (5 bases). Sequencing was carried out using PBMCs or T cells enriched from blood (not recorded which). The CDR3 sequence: CASSQTDSYNSPLHF. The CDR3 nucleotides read TGTGCCAGCAGCCAAACCGACAGTTATAATTCACCCCTCCACTTT.